The rows below give T cell receptor beta chains drawn from one sample of a study of technical replicates of blood from a handful of donors. The protocol was immunoSEQ multiplex PCR, while the TCRdb copy is restricted to in-frame clones and leaves out a portion. The sample lists roughly 80,000 clones, 90% to 97% occurring once. Sequenced sample: T cells isolated from PBMCs. The origin of the receptors is a human donor in good health. CDR3s include the opening cysteine and the closing phenylalanine or tryptophan. The D gene is left open where the match is weak. Size is stated for part of the rows, as once, few or many counts, or as a class when the clone is expanded.

D gene	CDR3 length	clone size	V gene	J gene	CDR3 DNA	CDR3 protein
.	14	many	TRBV7-2	TRBJ2-1	TGTGCCAGCAGCTTCCAGGACACCTACAATGAGCAGTTCTTC	CASSFQDTYNEQFF
TRBD2	15	.	TRBV7-2	TRBJ2-3	TGTGCCAGCAGGGGGACTAGCGGGATCCCAGATACGCAGTATTTT	CASRGTSGIPDTQYF
.	13	few	TRBV5-1	TRBJ1-1	TGCGCCAGCAGCTTGACGGGGGGCACTGAAGCTTTCTTT	CASSLTGGTEAFF
.	13	.	TRBV6-1	TRBJ1-2	TGTGCCAGCAGTGAAGTCCGTTGGGGAGACTACACCTTC	CASSEVRWGDYTF
TRBD1	16	.	TRBV30	TRBJ1-4	TGTGCCTGGAGTCCAACAGGGGGGCCTTTAGATGAAAAACTGTTTTTT	CAWSPTGGPLDEKLFF
.	14	.	TRBV30	TRBJ2-3	TGTGCCTGGAGTATGGGGACTTATTCAGATACGCAGTATTTT	CAWSMGTYSDTQYF
.	11	.	TRBV9	TRBJ1-6	TGTGCCAGCAGCGTAGGGAGCACCCTCCACTTT	CASSVGSTLHF
TRBD1	15	.	TRBV11-2	TRBJ1-4	TGTGCCAGCAGCTTGCTGACAGGGCCTTTCGAAAAACTGTTTTTT	CASSLLTGPFEKLFF
TRBD2	20	.	TRBV4-2	TRBJ2-7	TGTGCCAGCAGCCTTCGGGGTGGGGGACTAGCGGGAGGTCTGGCCTACGAGCAGTACTTC	CASSLRGGGLAGGLAYEQYF
TRBD2	14	.	TRBV7-6	TRBJ2-7	TGTGCCAGCAGCTACCCCCGTGGCGGGGGCGAGCAGTACTTC	CASSYPRGGGEQYF
TRBD1	16	.	TRBV7-8	TRBJ2-1	TGTGCCAGCAGCTTAGGGACCGGGACAGGGAAAGGAGAGCAGTTCTTC	CASSLGTGTGKGEQFF
TRBD1	14	.	TRBV5-1	TRBJ2-7	TGCGCCAGCAGCCAACAGGGGGCGCCGGACGAGCAGTACTTC	CASSQQGAPDEQYF
TRBD2	16	.	TRBV7-9	TRBJ2-1	TGTGCCAGCGGGTTAGTTGGACTAGCGGATATCAGCGAGCAGTTCTTC	CASGLVGLADISEQFF
.	14	.	TRBV5-1	TRBJ1-5	TGCGCCAGCAGCTCGGGGGTGGGCAATCAGCCCCAGCATTTT	CASSSGVGNQPQHF
.	12	.	TRBV2	TRBJ2-7	TGTGCCAGCAGTACCCTCTATTACGAGCAGTACTTC	CASSTLYYEQYF
.	16	.	TRBV9	TRBJ2-1	TGTGCCAGCAGCGTAGGAACAGGGATCCGCTTTAATGAGCAGTTCTTC	CASSVGTGIRFNEQFF
TRBD1	15	.	TRBV6-5	TRBJ2-7	TGTGCCAGCAGTCATTTCGGACAGGGCGGATACGAGCAGTACTTC	CASSHFGQGGYEQYF
TRBD1	14	.	TRBV27	TRBJ2-7	TGTGCCAGCAGTTTCCAGGGGGCATCCTACGAGCAGTACTTC	CASSFQGASYEQYF
TRBD2	18	once	TRBV15	TRBJ2-2	TGTGCCACCAGCAGGGACCTAGCGGGAGGGCCAAGTGCCGGGGAGCTGTTTTTT	CATSRDLAGGPSAGELFF
TRBD1	17	.	TRBV5-1	TRBJ2-1	TGCGCCAGCAGCTCCCTATCAACAGGGGGAGGTGGCAATGAGCAGTTCTTC	CASSSLSTGGGGNEQFF
TRBD1	13	.	TRBV7-9	TRBJ1-2	TGTGCCAGCAGCCCTACAGGGGTCTATGGCTACACCTTC	CASSPTGVYGYTF
TRBD2	19	.	TRBV2	TRBJ2-3	TGTGCCAGCAGCCGGGCTGCTAGTTGGGCTAGCGGGAGCTGGGATACGCAGTATTTT	CASSRAASWASGSWDTQYF
TRBD1	14	.	TRBV9	TRBJ1-2	TGTGCCAGCAGCGGACAGGGGGCGATGGATGGCTACACCTTC	CASSGQGAMDGYTF
.	16	.	TRBV6-4	TRBJ2-2	TGTGCCAGCAGTGACGGTGGGGGGGCCAACACCGGGGAGCTGTTTTTT	CASSDGGGANTGELFF
.	15	.	TRBV7-6	TRBJ2-1	TGTGCCAGCAGCCTCGGACTCCCCCCCTACAATGAGCAGTTCTTC	CASSLGLPPYNEQFF
.	14	.	TRBV6-6	TRBJ2-5	TGTGCCAGCACCCAAACCGCGAGGCTATTGGCTCCGTACTTC	CASTQTARLLAPYF
.	10	.	TRBV25-1	TRBJ2-7	TGTGCCAGCGGGGAGTTCGAGCAGTACTTC	CASGEFEQYF
TRBD1	15	.	TRBV5-1	TRBJ2-7	TGCGCCAGCAGCTTGTTCGGACAGGGGTCACCCGAGCAGTACTTC	CASSLFGQGSPEQYF
TRBD1	13	.	TRBV30	TRBJ1-3	TGTGCCTGGAGTGTATCAGGGGGTGACACCATATATTTT	CAWSVSGGDTIYF
.	10	.	TRBV2	TRBJ1-2	TGTGCCAGCAGTGCATTCGGCTACACCTTC	CASSAFGYTF
.	13	.	TRBV19	TRBJ2-5	TGTGCCAGTAGTATCGGGGTCCGGGAGACCCAGTACTTC	CASSIGVRETQYF
.	16	.	TRBV2	TRBJ2-1	TGTGCCAGCAGTGAAGCGCTCGGGGTGATATACAATGAGCAGTTCTTC	CASSEALGVIYNEQFF
.	14	.	TRBV4-1	TRBJ2-3	TGCGCCAGCAGCCAAGAGACAGGCGTTCATACGCAGTATTTT	CASSQETGVHTQYF
TRBD1	14	.	TRBV30	TRBJ2-5	TGTGCCTGGAGTGTATATCAGGGGGCCGGGTACCAGTACTTC	CAWSVYQGAGYQYF
.	18	.	TRBV7-2	TRBJ2-7	TGTGCCAGCAGCTTAGCAAGGGGGTTGCGGGACAGCTCCTACGAGCAGTACTTC	CASSLARGLRDSSYEQYF
.	14	.	TRBV9	TRBJ2-5	TGTGCCAGCAGCCGGGACTCAACCCGGGAGACCCAGTACTTC	CASSRDSTRETQYF
.	14	.	TRBV28	TRBJ2-7	TGTGCCAGCAGTTTAGGGGGGTGGAAGGCCGAGCAGTACTTC	CASSLGGWKAEQYF
.	15	.	TRBV27	TRBJ2-7	TGTGCCAGCAGCCCCTTAATCGGGATAGCCTACGAGCAGTACTTC	CASSPLIGIAYEQYF
.	13	.	TRBV19	TRBJ2-3	TGTGCCAGTAGACCCAGACAGGCGGATACGCAGTATTTT	CASRPRQADTQYF
TRBD1	16	once	TRBV7-8	TRBJ2-2	TGTGCCAGCAGCTTAGTGGGACAGCCGAACACCGGGGAGCTGTTTTTT	CASSLVGQPNTGELFF
.	14	.	TRBV2	TRBJ1-1	TGTGCCAGCAGTGGTATTATTATAACCGCGGCAGCTTTCTTT	CASSGIIITAAAFF
.	13	.	TRBV7-3	TRBJ1-1	TGTGCCAGCAGCGCACAACCGAACACTGAAGCTTTCTTT	CASSAQPNTEAFF
TRBD1	16	.	TRBV28	TRBJ2-7	TGTGCCAGCAGTTTCCCTTGGCAGGGGGCGATTCCCGAGCAGTACTTC	CASSFPWQGAIPEQYF
.	15	.	TRBV25-1	TRBJ2-7	TGTGCCAGCAGTGAATACCCGGACAGTACCTACGAGCAGTACTTC	CASSEYPDSTYEQYF
TRBD1	14	.	TRBV6-5	TRBJ2-1	TGTGCCAGCAGTTACCGGGGACAGGACAATGAGCAGTTCTTC	CASSYRGQDNEQFF
TRBD1	16	.	TRBV14	TRBJ2-4	TGTGCCAGCAGCCCAGATCCGGGACAGGGAAAAAACATTCAGTACTTC	CASSPDPGQGKNIQYF
.	17	.	TRBV4-2	TRBJ1-4	TGTGCCAGCAGCCAAGTTGGGACACCCGAGATTAATGAAAAACTGTTTTTT	CASSQVGTPEINEKLFF
TRBD2	15	.	TRBV5-1	TRBJ2-7	TGCGCCAGCAGCTTGACGGGGGGGGGTCCCTACGAGCAGTACTTC	CASSLTGGGPYEQYF
TRBD1	16	.	TRBV5-1	TRBJ1-3	TGCGCCAGCACCTTCGGTCCTAATTCCCAGGGGGACACCATATATTTT	CASTFGPNSQGDTIYF
.	16	.	TRBV4-1	TRBJ1-1	TGCGCCAGCAGCCACTACCTTGGGGAGATGAACACTGAAGCTTTCTTT	CASSHYLGEMNTEAFF
.	11	.	TRBV6-5	TRBJ1-4	TGTGCCAGCAGCTTCAATGAAAAACTGTTTTTT	CASSFNEKLFF
.	11	.	TRBV25-1	TRBJ2-7	TGTGCCAGCAGTGCACGAGACGAGCAGTACTTC	CASSARDEQYF
TRBD2	16	.	TRBV19	TRBJ2-1	TGTGCCAGTAGTGTCTCCGGGACTAGCGGATACAATGAGCAGTTCTTC	CASSVSGTSGYNEQFF